This T cell receptor beta chain was identified in a study of vaccination and CD4 T cells after COVID-19. Across the study: The authors exposed cells to overlapping spike peptides derived from SARS-CoV-2, HCoV-NL63, HCoV-OC43 and HCoV-229E.

In germline, CDR1 is MNHNS, CDR2 SASEGT. J gave up 5 bases and V 5 bases, and 13 bases lay outside the gene matches. CDR3 length: 16 residues. The treatment was: roughly nine-day PBMC culture with coronavirus spike peptide pools or control peptides (ViraFEST assay). For ViraFEST, peptide pools expanded antigen-specific T cells, after which the TCRs were sequenced. Oncomine TCR Beta short-read sequencing was applied to DNA from cultured CD4+ T cells. Genomic DNA was isolated from CD4+ T cells that had been cultured. Each CDR3 protein is one row after TCRdb ran MiXCR on the PCR reads. Of about 15,000 distinct CDR3 sequences in the sample, 50% to 65% were seen once. Only a few counts were recorded for this clonotype. What it recognizes is unknown.

The clonotype comes from a human donor who had recovered from COVID-19. This material consisted of CD4+ T cells from blood, cultured in vitro, taken before SARS-CoV-2 vaccination. J is TRBJ2-7 and V is TRBV6-1; 9 bases match TRBD1. The CDR3 DNA reads as TGTGCCAGCAGTCGAAACCGGGACAGGGTAGCAAACGAGCAGTACTTC. It translates to CASSRNRDRVANEQYF.